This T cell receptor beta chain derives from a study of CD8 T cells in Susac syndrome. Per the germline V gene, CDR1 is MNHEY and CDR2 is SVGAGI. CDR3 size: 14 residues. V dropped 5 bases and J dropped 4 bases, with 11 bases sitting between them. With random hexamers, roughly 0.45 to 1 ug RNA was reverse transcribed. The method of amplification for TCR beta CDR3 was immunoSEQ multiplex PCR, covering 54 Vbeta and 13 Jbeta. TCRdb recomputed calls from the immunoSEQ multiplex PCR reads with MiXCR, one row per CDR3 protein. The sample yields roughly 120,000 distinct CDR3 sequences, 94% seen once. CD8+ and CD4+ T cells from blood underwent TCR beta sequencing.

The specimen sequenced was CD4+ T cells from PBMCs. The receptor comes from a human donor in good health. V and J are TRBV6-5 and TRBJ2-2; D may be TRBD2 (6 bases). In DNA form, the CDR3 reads TGTGCCAGCAGTCCGAGCGGGCGCACCGGGGAGCTGTTTTTT. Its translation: CASSPSGRTGELFF.